This is a list of T cell receptor beta chains from one sample in a study of CD8+CD57+ T cells in acquired aplastic anemia. TCRdb independently ran MiXCR on the reads; one entry per CDR3 protein. The sample carries approximately 190,000 distinct CDR3 sequences, approximately 48% recorded once. Sequencing was carried out using sorted CD4+, CD8+, or CD8+CD57+ T cells (not recorded which) from PBMCs. The receptors were sampled from a human donor with aplastic anemia. CDR3s include the opening cysteine and the closing phenylalanine or tryptophan. A D gene is named only where the DNA matches it firmly. A row's size may be missing; if present it is once, few, many or a size class.

D gene,V gene,clone size,J gene,CDR3 protein,CDR3 DNA
TRBD2,TRBV5-1,many,TRBJ2-1,CASSLEILLADNEQFF,TGCGCCAGCAGCTTGGAGATATTGCTAGCGGACAATGAGCAGTTCTTC
TRBD2,TRBV5-1,-,TRBJ2-1,CASSLPGTSGGAHEQFF,TGCGCCAGCAGCTTGCCAGGGACTAGCGGGGGGGCCCATGAGCAGTTCTTC
-,TRBV7-2,-,TRBJ2-5,CASSLGIQETQYF,TGTGCCAGCAGCTTAGGCATCCAAGAGACCCAGTACTTC
-,TRBV15,few,TRBJ1-3,CATSTHRDKPGNTIYF,TGTGCCACCAGCACACACCGGGACAAACCTGGAAACACCATATATTTT
TRBD1,TRBV20-1,-,TRBJ1-5,CSASRGQSSNQPQHF,TGCAGTGCTAGTCGGGGACAGTCCTCCAATCAGCCCCAGCATTTT
-,TRBV2,-,TRBJ1-2,CASSTQTGRYGYTF,TGTGCCAGCAGTACGCAAACAGGGCGCTATGGCTACACCTTC
-,TRBV5-1,-,TRBJ2-1,CASSLGFDNEQFF,TGCGCCAGCAGCTTGGGGTTTGACAATGAGCAGTTCTTC
TRBD1,TRBV4-1,many,TRBJ2-5,CASSRDRVGETQYF,TGCGCCAGCAGCCGGGACAGGGTAGGGGAGACCCAGTACTTC
-,TRBV19,-,TRBJ2-7,CASSIAIDSYEQYF,TGTGCCAGTAGTATCGCCATCGACTCCTACGAGCAGTACTTC
TRBD2,TRBV7-9,-,TRBJ2-7,CASSDRTSYEQYF,TGTGCCAGCAGCGACCGGACTAGTTACGAGCAGTACTTC
TRBD1,TRBV7-2,many,TRBJ1-1,CASSLTGGHTLAFF,TGTGCCAGCAGCTTGACAGGGGGCCATACGCTGGCTTTCTTT
-,TRBV20-1,many,TRBJ2-1,CSARRGATHNEQFF,TGCAGTGCTAGACGGGGGGCGACTCACAATGAGCAGTTCTTC
TRBD2,TRBV7-2,-,TRBJ2-5,CASSSLAGFEETQYF,TGTGCCAGCAGCTCACTAGCGGGGTTTGAAGAGACCCAGTACTTC
TRBD2,TRBV6-1,few,TRBJ2-3,CARGTSGGSTDTQYF,TGTGCCAGGGGGACTAGCGGGGGGAGCACAGATACGCAGTATTTT
-,TRBV4-3,-,TRBJ1-4,CASSQEPYPSNEKLFF,TGCGCCAGCAGCCAAGAGCCCTACCCTTCTAATGAAAAACTGTTTTTT
-,TRBV29-1,few,TRBJ2-1,CSVTKSAVASQQFF,TGCAGCGTTACCAAAAGTGCTGTAGCGAGTCAGCAGTTCTTC
TRBD2,TRBV4-2,-,TRBJ2-7,CASSQPGLAYEQYF,TGTGCCAGCAGCCAACCGGGACTAGCCTACGAGCAGTACTTC
-,TRBV11-2,many,TRBJ2-7,CASSHHRNEQYF,TGTGCCAGCAGCCATCACAGAAACGAGCAGTACTTC
-,TRBV29-1,few,TRBJ2-6,CSVGDRLEGANVLTF,TGCAGCGTTGGCGACAGGCTTGAAGGGGCCAACGTCCTGACTTTC
TRBD1,TRBV4-2,-,TRBJ1-5,CASSQDLGGQGIQPQHF,TGTGCCAGCAGCCAAGATTTGGGGGGACAGGGTATTCAGCCCCAGCATTTT
-,TRBV24-1,-,TRBJ2-3,CATSDVRGGTDTQYF,TGTGCCACCAGTGATGTTAGGGGAGGCACAGATACGCAGTATTTT
-,TRBV29-1,-,TRBJ2-1,CSVTGMAGEVEQFF,TGCAGCGTCACTGGTATGGCAGGAGAGGTTGAGCAGTTCTTC
TRBD1,TRBV4-2,many,TRBJ1-2,CASSWGQEGGYTF,TGTGCCAGCAGCTGGGGACAGGAGGGGGGCTACACCTTC
TRBD1,TRBV24-1,-,TRBJ1-2,CATSQGERGYTF,TGTGCCACCAGTCAGGGGGAGCGTGGCTACACCTTC
TRBD2,TRBV9,many,TRBJ2-1,CASSAGTSANEQFF,TGTGCCAGCAGCGCCGGGACTAGCGCGAATGAGCAGTTCTTC
-,TRBV7-8,-,TRBJ2-7,CASSLALGRNYEQYF,TGTGCCAGCAGCTTAGCGCTAGGCAGAAACTACGAGCAGTACTTC
-,TRBV6-5,-,TRBJ2-6,CASSYEPTSGANVLTF,TGTGCCAGCAGTTACGAACCGACCTCTGGGGCCAACGTCCTGACTTTC
-,TRBV7-6,many,TRBJ2-1,CASSLQGYNEQFF,TGTGCCAGCAGCTTACAGGGTTACAATGAGCAGTTCTTC
-,TRBV10-3,-,TRBJ1-1,CAISGTVNTEAFF,TGTGCCATCAGTGGGACAGTGAACACTGAAGCTTTCTTT
TRBD2,TRBV12-3/TRBV12-4,-,TRBJ2-3,CASSGTSGSTDTQYF,TGTGCCAGCAGCGGTACTAGCGGGAGCACAGATACGCAGTATTTT
-,TRBV7-9,many,TRBJ1-4,CASGRAVLNEKLFF,TGTGCCAGCGGAAGGGCAGTACTCAATGAAAAACTGTTTTTT
-,TRBV24-1,many,TRBJ2-7,CATSDTGHTYEQYF,TGTGCCACCAGTGATACAGGTCATACCTACGAGCAGTACTTC
-,TRBV3-1,few,TRBJ2-3,CASSQGGLSRGDTQYF,TGTGCCAGCAGCCAAGGAGGCCTAAGCCGAGGTGATACGCAGTATTTT
-,TRBV24-1,-,TRBJ2-3,CATAASTDTQYF,TGTGCCACCGCGGCTAGCACAGATACGCAGTATTTT
-,TRBV20-1,many,TRBJ2-3,CSARIQGGTDTQYF,TGCAGTGCTAGAATCCAGGGAGGCACAGATACGCAGTATTTT
TRBD2,TRBV20-1,-,TRBJ2-7,CSALTSGRSYEQYF,TGCAGTGCGCTTACTAGCGGGAGGTCCTACGAGCAGTACTTC
-,TRBV15,-,TRBJ1-1,CATSVETNTEAFF,TGTGCCACCAGCGTCGAAACGAACACTGAAGCTTTCTTT
TRBD2,TRBV2,-,TRBJ2-6,CASTGLALSGANVLTF,TGTGCCAGCACGGGACTAGCCCTCTCTGGGGCCAACGTCCTGACTTTC
-,TRBV2,-,TRBJ2-3,CASLRESTDTQYF,TGTGCCAGCTTGAGGGAGAGCACAGATACGCAGTATTTT
-,TRBV19,few,TRBJ1-1,CASSMNSNTEAFF,TGTGCCAGTAGTATGAACAGTAACACTGAAGCTTTCTTT
TRBD2,TRBV5-4,-,TRBJ2-7,CASSTPGLAGAYEQYF,TGTGCCAGCAGCACCCCGGGACTAGCGGGCGCCTACGAGCAGTACTTC
-,TRBV10-3,-,TRBJ2-7,CAISEQSRLRPYEQYF,TGTGCCATCAGTGAGCAATCCAGGTTGAGGCCCTACGAGCAGTACTTC